This T cell receptor (beta chain) was found in a study of cytomegalovirus exposure and HLA in healthy donors. Study findings and constraints: It was only CMV serostatus that was available as immune exposure information. In a later analysis, across HLA loci, associated TCR counts were highest for DRB1, lowest for HLA-C.

Of note for this clone: Its antigen is undetermined.

This PCR relied on a set of 60 Vbeta primers and 13 Jbeta primers. Repertoires were generated with immunoSEQ multiplex PCR, while TCRdb's copy carries only in-frame clones and drops some. The table shows approximately 170,000 clones, with approximately 78% occurring only once. CDR3 length: 14 residues. V was trimmed by 2 bases and J by 3 bases, leaving 9 bases between them. CDR1 is SNHLY and CDR2 is FYNNEI in the germline V gene. This receptor was obtained from a woman between 18 and 30 years old in good health and CMV-seronegative. Sequencing was carried out using PBMCs. The chain uses TRBV2 and TRBJ2-3; D gene unclear. CDR3 coding DNA: TGTGCCAGCAGTGAATTAGCTAGAACAGATACGCAGTATTTT. Translating gives CASSELARTDTQYF.